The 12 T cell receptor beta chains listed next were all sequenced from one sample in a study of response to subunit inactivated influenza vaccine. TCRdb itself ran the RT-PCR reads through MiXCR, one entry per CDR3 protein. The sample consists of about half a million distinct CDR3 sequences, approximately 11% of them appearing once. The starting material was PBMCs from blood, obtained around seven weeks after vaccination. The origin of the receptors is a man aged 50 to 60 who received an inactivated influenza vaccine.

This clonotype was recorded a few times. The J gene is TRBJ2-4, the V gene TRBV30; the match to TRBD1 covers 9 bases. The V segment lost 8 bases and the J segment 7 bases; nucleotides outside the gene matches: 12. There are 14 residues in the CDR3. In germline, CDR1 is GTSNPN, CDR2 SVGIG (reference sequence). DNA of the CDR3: TGTGCCGGGTTGGGACAGGGCCGTGATAACATTCAGTACTTC. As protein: CAGLGQGRDNIQYF.

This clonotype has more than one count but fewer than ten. CDR3 sequence: CASSSDRVGEQFF. The CDR3 region has the DNA TGTGCCAGCAGTTCCGACAGGGTGGGTGAGCAGTTCTTC. This chain connects TRBV6-2 or TRBV6-3 to TRBJ2-1, with 7 bases matching TRBD1. The V gene's germline CDR1 is MNHEY and CDR2 SVGEGT. V trimming: 4 bases; J trimming: 9 bases; junction bases outside the gene matches: 6. The CDR3 spans 13 residues.

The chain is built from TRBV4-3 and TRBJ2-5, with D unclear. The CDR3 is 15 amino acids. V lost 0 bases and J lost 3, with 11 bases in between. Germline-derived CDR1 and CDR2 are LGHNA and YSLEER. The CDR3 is CASSQDGLKEETQYF. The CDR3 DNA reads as TGCGCCAGCAGCCAAGATGGGCTAAAAGAAGAGACCCAGTACTTC.

CDR3 nucleotide sequence: TGTGCCAGCAGCTTGCTAGTGTCGTCGGGGGGTGAGCAGTTCTTC. Translation: CASSLLVSSGGEQFF. The chain has TRBV7-2 and TRBJ2-1, with 7 bases that match TRBD2. Trimming took 3 bases from V and 9 from J; bases not matched to a gene: 11. Germline CDR1 SGHTA, CDR2 FQGNSA. The CDR3 length is 15 residues. The whole variable domain, filled in from reference TRBV7-2 and TRBJ2-1, reads GAGVSQSPSNKVTEKGKDVELRCDPISGHTALYWYRQSLGQGLEFLIYFQGNSAPDKSGLPSDRFSAERTGGSVSTLTIQRTQQEDSAVYLCASSLLVSSGGEQFFGPGTRLTVL.

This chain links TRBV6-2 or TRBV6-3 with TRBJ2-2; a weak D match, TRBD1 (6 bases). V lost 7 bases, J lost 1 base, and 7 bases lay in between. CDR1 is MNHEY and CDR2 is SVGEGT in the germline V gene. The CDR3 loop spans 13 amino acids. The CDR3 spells CASMGQNTGELFF. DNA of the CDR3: TGTGCCAGCATGGGACAGAACACCGGGGAGCTGTTTTTT.

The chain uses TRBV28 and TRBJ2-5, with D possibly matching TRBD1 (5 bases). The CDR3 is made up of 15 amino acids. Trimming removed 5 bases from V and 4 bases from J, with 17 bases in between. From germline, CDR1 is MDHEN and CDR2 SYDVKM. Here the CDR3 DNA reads TGTGCCAGCAGTCCCCACCGCCGGACAAGAGAGACCCAGTACTTC. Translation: CASSPHRRTRETQYF. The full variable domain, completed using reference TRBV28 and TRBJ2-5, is DVKVTQSSRYLVKRTGEKVFLECVQDMDHENMFWYRQDPGLGLRLIYFSYDVKMKEKGDIPEGYSVSREKKERFSLILESASTNQTSMYLCASSPHRRTRETQYFGPGTRLLVL.

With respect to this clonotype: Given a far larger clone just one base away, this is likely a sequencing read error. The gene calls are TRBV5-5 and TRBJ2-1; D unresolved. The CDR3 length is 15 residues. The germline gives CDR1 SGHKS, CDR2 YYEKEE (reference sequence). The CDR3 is CASSLGRSSYKEQFF. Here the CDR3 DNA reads TGTGCCAGCAGCTTGGGCAGATCCAGCTACAAGGAGCAGTTCTTC.

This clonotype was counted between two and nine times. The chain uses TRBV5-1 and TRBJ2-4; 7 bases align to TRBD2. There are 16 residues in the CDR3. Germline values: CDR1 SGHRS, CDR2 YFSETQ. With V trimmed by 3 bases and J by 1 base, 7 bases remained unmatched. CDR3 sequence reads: CASSSTGGIAKNIQYF. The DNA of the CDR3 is TGCGCCAGCAGCTCTACCGGGGGGATCGCCAAAAACATTCAGTACTTC.

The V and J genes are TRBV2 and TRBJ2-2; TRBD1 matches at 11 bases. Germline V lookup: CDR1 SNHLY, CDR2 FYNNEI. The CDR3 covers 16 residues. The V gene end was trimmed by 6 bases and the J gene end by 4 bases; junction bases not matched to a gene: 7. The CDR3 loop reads CASRRTGGKVTGELFF. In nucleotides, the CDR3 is TGTGCCAGCAGAAGGACAGGGGGCAAAGTCACCGGGGAGCTGTTTTTT.

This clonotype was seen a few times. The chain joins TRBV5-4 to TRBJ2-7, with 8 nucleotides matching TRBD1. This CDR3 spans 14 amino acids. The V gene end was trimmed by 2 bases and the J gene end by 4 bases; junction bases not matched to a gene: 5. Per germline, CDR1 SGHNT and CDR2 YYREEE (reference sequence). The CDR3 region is CASSLPGQVYEQYF. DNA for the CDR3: TGTGCCAGCAGCTTACCGGGACAGGTGTACGAGCAGTACTTC.

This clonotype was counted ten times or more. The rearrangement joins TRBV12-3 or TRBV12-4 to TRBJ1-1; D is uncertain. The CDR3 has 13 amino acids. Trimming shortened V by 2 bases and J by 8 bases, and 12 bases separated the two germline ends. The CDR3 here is CASSLQWGTEAFF. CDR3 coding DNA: TGTGCCAGCAGTTTACAATGGGGAACCGAAGCTTTCTTT.

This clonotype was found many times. This chain's CDR3 is CATSPSGGELFF. The CDR3 coding sequence is TGTGCCACCAGCCCGAGCGGCGGGGAGCTGTTTTTT. J is TRBJ2-2 and V is TRBV15; a weak D match, TRBD2 (5 bases). V lost 5 bases, J lost 7 bases, and 8 bases lay in between. Germline V gene data show CDR1 as LNHNV and CDR2 as YYDKDF (reference sequence). The CDR3 is 12 residues long.